These 27 T cell receptor beta chains were all obtained from the same sample, sequenced in a study of blood T cell repertoires in COVID-19. Sequencing used immunoSEQ multiplex PCR; TCRdb keeps in-frame clones, though not all of them. The repertoire consists of about 220,000 clones, with 75% to 85% occurring once and the leading ten covering 2% to 3%. Sequenced sample: peripheral blood. These receptors originate from a woman between 70 and 85 years old with COVID-19, enrolled during active disease.

The chain joins TRBV2 to TRBJ2-3, with a possible D match to TRBD1 (6 bases). This CDR3 has 17 amino acids. CDR1 is SNHLY, CDR2 FYNNEI, per germline. The V gene lost 7 bases and the J gene lost 1 base, with 21 bases spanning the gap. The CDR3 sequence: CASTQPRGRSGTDTQYF. CDR3 coding DNA: TGTGCCAGCACCCAACCTAGGGGGAGAAGTGGCACAGATACGCAGTATTTT.

The rearrangement joins TRBV7-9 to TRBJ1-2, with D maybe TRBD1 (5 bases). The V end lost 3 bases, the J end lost 6 bases, and 11 bases lay between the germline ends. This CDR3 contains 13 residues. Per germline, CDR1 SEHNR and CDR2 FQNEAQ (reference sequence). The chain's CDR3 is CASSFSRADGYTF. For the CDR3, the DNA is TGTGCCAGCAGCTTTTCCAGGGCGGATGGCTACACCTTC.

V usage is TRBV10-2 and J usage is TRBJ2-1; the D is unclear. The germline V gene has CDR1 WSHSY and CDR2 SAAADI. The CDR3 extends over 14 amino acids. Trimming cost V 5 bases and J 5 bases, with 13 bases left between them. CDR3 sequence (DNA): TGCGCCAGCAGTACCTTCGCGGCGAACAATGAGCAGTTCTTC. It is translated as CASSTFAANNEQFF.

The chain employs TRBV7-2 and TRBJ2-3; the match to TRBD1 covers 8 bases. CDR3 size: 14 residues. In germline, CDR1 is SGHTA, CDR2 FQGNSA. V was pared by 4 bases and J by 6 bases, with 6 bases of the junction left unmatched. The CDR3 sequence is CASSSYRQGDTQYF. The CDR3 DNA follows: TGTGCCAGCAGCTCGTATAGACAGGGGGATACGCAGTATTTT.

The chain employs TRBV28 and TRBJ1-1; D gene unclear. The V and J ends lost 9 bases and 1 base respectively, with 21 bases between them. CDR1 is MDHEN and CDR2 is SYDVKM in the germline V gene. This CDR3 has 16 amino acids. CDR3 amino acids: CASAPPRQMGNTEAFF. The CDR3 DNA sequence: TGTGCCAGTGCTCCCCCGCGGCAGATGGGGAACACTGAAGCTTTCTTT.

The rearrangement links TRBV30 to TRBJ1-2, with D perhaps matching TRBD1 (6 bases). This CDR3 comprises 15 residues. The ends were cut back, 3 bases at V and 1 base at J, with 15 bases in the middle. CDR1 and CDR2 from the germline V gene are GTSNPN and SVGIG (reference sequence). DNA for the CDR3: TGTGCCTGGAGCTCCCCTGAAGGGGGTAACTATGGCTACACCTTC. This sequence encodes CAWSSPEGGNYGYTF.

The chain uses TRBV9 and TRBJ1-2; weak D call: TRBD1 (5 bases). Trimming shortened V by 1 base and J by 2 bases, and 15 bases separated the two germline ends. The CDR3 length is 16 residues. CDR1 and CDR2 (germline): SGDLS, YYNGEE. DNA of the CDR3: TGTGCCAGCAGCGTAATCCCGGGGACTGAGAACTATGGCTACACCTTC. Translation: CASSVIPGTENYGYTF.

This CDR3 is CASSYQNTDTQYF. DNA for the CDR3: TGTGCCAGTAGTTACCAGAACACAGATACGCAGTATTTT. The rearrangement links TRBV19 to TRBJ2-3; D uncertain. The CDR3 sequence is 13 residues long. The ends were cut back, 5 bases at V and 2 bases at J, with 8 bases in the middle. Germline assignment: CDR1 LNHDA and CDR2 SQIVND (reference sequence).

Regarding this clone: The junction departs from the called germline gene at one end, perhaps through a read error. The rearrangement joins TRBV7-7 to TRBJ2-1; TRBD2 matches at 11 bases. There are 13 residues in the CDR3. Germline CDR1 is SSHAT and CDR2 is FNYEAQ (reference sequence). The CDR3 sequence: CASSLRTSGEQFF. CDR3 coding DNA: TGTGCTAGCAGCTTAAGGACTAGCGGGGAGCAGTTCTTC.

DNA for the CDR3: TGTGCCAGCAGCAGACAGGGGGCGGTCGGGGAGCTGTTTTTT. Translation: CASSRQGAVGELFF. V and J are TRBV11-1 and TRBJ2-2; 10 bases agree with TRBD1. CDR1 is SGHAT and CDR2 is FQDESV in the germline V gene (reference sequence). The CDR3 runs to 14 residues. Trimming removed 5 bases from V and 7 bases from J; junction bases left unmatched: 4.

The chain links TRBV7-2 to TRBJ1-2, with D hard to call. The germline V gene encodes CDR1 SGHTA and CDR2 FQGNSA. The CDR3 is 13 amino acids. Trimming shortened V by 3 bases and J by 8 bases, and 13 bases separated the two germline ends. The CDR3 DNA follows: TGTGCCAGCAGCTTTTACGGAGGAAGAGGCTACACCTTC. Its translation is CASSFYGGRGYTF. Full variable domain (remainder filled in from reference TRBV7-2 and TRBJ1-2): GAGVSQSPSNKVTEKGKDVELRCDPISGHTALYWYRQSLGQGLEFLIYFQGNSAPDKSGLPSDRFSAERTGGSVSTLTIQRTQQEDSAVYLCASSFYGGRGYTFGSGTRLTVV.

This chain uses TRBV29-1 with TRBJ2-3; a possible D gene is TRBD2 (6 bases). Deletions cut 4 bases from V and 4 bases from J, with 9 bases between. The CDR3 extends over 12 amino acids. In germline, CDR1 is SQVTM, CDR2 ANQGSEA. CDR3 loop: CSVVGDSDTQYF. DNA of the CDR3: TGCAGCGTTGTGGGGGACTCAGATACGCAGTATTTT.

This clone has just one count. The V and J genes are TRBV6-2 or TRBV6-3 and TRBJ2-5; D is perhaps TRBD1 (5 bases). Trimming removed 2 bases at V and 4 bases at J, with 11 bases between. The length of the CDR3 is 14 residues. Germline V lookup: CDR1 MNHEY, CDR2 SVGEGT. The CDR3 DNA sequence: TGTGCCAGCAGTTACGGTCAGGGTGGAGAGACCCAGTACTTC. This codes for CASSYGQGGETQYF.

The chain employs TRBV11-3 and TRBJ2-2; the match to TRBD1 covers 7 bases. The CDR3 has 15 amino acids. Losses at the gene ends were 5 bases for V and 0 bases for J; bases not matched to a gene: 3. Germline assignment: CDR1 SGHNT and CDR2 YENEEA. CDR3 coding DNA: TGTGCCAGCAGCCCAGGGACAGCGAACACCGGGGAGCTGTTTTTT. It is translated as CASSPGTANTGELFF.

This clone was observed a few times. The rearrangement links TRBV2 to TRBJ1-6; tentative D call: TRBD1 (5 bases). Trimming pared 8 bases from V and 6 bases from J, leaving 11 bases between. The germline V gene encodes CDR1 SNHLY and CDR2 FYNNEI. The CDR3 length is 13 residues. In nucleotides, the CDR3 is TGTGCCAGCTTAATAAGGGGTAATTCACCCCTCCACTTT. Amino acid sequence: CASLIRGNSPLHF.

This sequence joins TRBV15 and TRBJ1-1, with D unresolved. Looked up from germline, CDR1 is LNHNV and CDR2 is YYDKDF (reference sequence). The length of the CDR3 is 13 residues. Trimming cost V 1 base and J 2 bases, with 5 bases left between them. The CDR3 spells CATSRGRNTEAFF. The CDR3 DNA is TGTGCCACCAGCAGAGGTCGTAACACTGAAGCTTTCTTT.

This clone was recorded only once. The chain combines TRBV15 with TRBJ2-2, with D perhaps matching TRBD1 (5 bases). V shed 1 base and J shed 5 bases, with 8 bases lying between them. Germline-derived CDR1 and CDR2 are LNHNV and YYDKDF (reference sequence). This CDR3 has 14 residues. CDR3 nucleotide sequence: TGTGCCACCAGCAGAGGTGGGGCTACCGGGGAGCTGTTTTTT. Its translation is CATSRGGATGELFF.

The rearrangement uses TRBV5-5 and TRBJ1-6; D remains unclear. Germline V lookup: CDR1 SGHKS, CDR2 YYEKEE (reference sequence). Between the trimmed V and J ends, which lost 2 bases and 10 bases, there was a span of 16 bases. The CDR3 totals 15 residues. The CDR3: CASSFPPGEGSPLHF. In DNA, the CDR3 is TGTGCCAGCAGCTTCCCCCCCGGGGAAGGATCACCCCTCCACTTT.

The chain links TRBV6-2 or TRBV6-3 to TRBJ1-2; D gene unclear. The CDR3 has 13 residues. V was cut by 2 bases and J by 4 bases, with 8 bases left in between. Per the germline V gene, CDR1 is MNHEY and CDR2 is SVGEGT. The CDR3 loop is CASSYGEIYGYTF. The CDR3 DNA is TGTGCCAGCAGTTACGGGGAGATCTATGGCTACACCTTC.

This clone was found a few times. V gene TRBV10-3 combines with J gene TRBJ1-2; D is unresolved. There are 14 residues in the CDR3. Looked up from germline, CDR1 is ENHRY and CDR2 is SYGVKD. The V end was cut by 3 bases, the J end by 2 bases, with 10 bases between. CDR3 DNA sequence: TGTGCCATCAGTGATGCCGGGATGAACTATGGCTACACCTTC. This gives the protein CAISDAGMNYGYTF.

The J gene is TRBJ1-1, the V gene TRBV5-1; D may be TRBD1 (6 bases). CDR3 length: 15 residues. Germline CDR1 and CDR2: SGHRS and YFSETQ. The V gene lost 0 bases and the J gene lost 0 bases, with 9 bases spanning the gap. The CDR3 loop is CASSLVRGLNTEAFF. The CDR3, as DNA: TGCGCCAGCAGCTTGGTGAGGGGGTTGAACACTGAAGCTTTCTTT.

This clone was recorded once. The V and J genes are TRBV6-2 or TRBV6-3 and TRBJ2-7; TRBD2 aligns across 7 bases. Trimming at V came to 1 base and at J to 2 bases, leaving 11 bases not matched to a gene. The CDR3 is made up of 17 amino acids. Germline V CDR1 and CDR2: MNHEY, SVGEGT. The chain's CDR3 is CASSYLAPAGDPYEQYF. In DNA, the CDR3 is TGTGCCAGCAGTTACTTGGCCCCGGCGGGGGACCCCTACGAGCAGTACTTC.

This clone was seen a handful of times. The rearrangement links TRBV7-2 to TRBJ2-5; D unresolved. Trimming took 4 bases from V and 1 from J, leaving 4 bases between them. The germline V gene encodes CDR1 SGHTA and CDR2 FQGNSA. The CDR3 covers 12 residues. The CDR3 DNA reads as TGTGCCAGCAGCTCCCTCCAAGAGACCCAGTACTTC. This translates into CASSSLQETQYF.

J is TRBJ1-1 and V is TRBV5-6; D gene uncertain. Germline V gene lookup returns CDR1 SGHDT and CDR2 YYEEEE. The CDR3 extends over 13 amino acids. V lost 4 bases and J 3 bases, leaving 10 bases between the germline ends. The DNA of the CDR3 is TGTGCCAGCAGCCGCGGGTGGGACACTGAAGCTTTCTTT. Translating gives CASSRGWDTEAFF.

The V gene is TRBV7-2, the J gene TRBJ2-3, with D uncertain. The V and J ends lost 1 base and 4 bases respectively, with 6 bases between them. This CDR3 is 13 amino acids long. Germline V gives CDR1 SGHTA, CDR2 FQGNSA. The CDR3 region is CASSLDNADTQYF. The CDR3 DNA follows: TGTGCCAGCAGCTTAGACAACGCAGATACGCAGTATTTT.

This clone was picked up one time. The chain carries TRBV18 and TRBJ2-7; 9 bases are a match to TRBD2. This CDR3 comprises 15 residues. The germline V gene has CDR1 KGHSH and CDR2 LQKENI. Trimming at V came to 2 bases and at J to 2 bases, leaving 4 bases not matched to a gene. The CDR3 spells CASSPVAGGTYEQYF. The CDR3 bases are TGTGCCAGCTCACCAGTGGCGGGGGGGACCTACGAGCAGTACTTC.

The CDR3: CASSLDGTGTSYEQYF. The DNA for the CDR3 is TGTGCCAGCAGCTTAGATGGGACAGGGACCTCCTACGAGCAGTACTTC. J is TRBJ2-7 and V is TRBV7-2, with 9 bases lining up with TRBD1. Trimming removed 1 base from V and 0 bases from J; junction bases left unmatched: 4. Germline V lookup: CDR1 SGHTA, CDR2 FQGNSA. The CDR3 length is 16 residues. Supplemented by reference TRBV7-2 and TRBJ2-7, the full variable domain reads GAGVSQSPSNKVTEKGKDVELRCDPISGHTALYWYRQSLGQGLEFLIYFQGNSAPDKSGLPSDRFSAERTGGSVSTLTIQRTQQEDSAVYLCASSLDGTGTSYEQYFGPGTRLTVT.